Below, 11 T cell receptor beta chains from the same sample are listed, as sequenced in a study of response to subunit inactivated influenza vaccine. TCRdb re-derived calls from the RT-PCR reads in MiXCR, one entry per CDR3 protein. The sample records about 500,000 distinct CDR3 sequences, approximately 17% being singletons. The specimen comprised CD4+ T cells sorted from PBMCs, sampled around 2 years after vaccination. Receptor source: a man aged 45 to 75 who received an inactivated influenza vaccine.

The chain has TRBV5-1 and TRBJ1-1, with D possibly being TRBD1 (5 bases). V was clipped by 3 bases and J by 10 bases, with 19 bases between them. CDR1 and CDR2 from the germline V gene are SGHRS and YFSETQ. This CDR3 contains 14 residues. The CDR3 is CASSSGVQGGRAFF. The CDR3 coding sequence is TGCGCCAGCAGCTCGGGGGTTCAGGGTGGAAGAGCTTTCTTT.

This clonotype was counted only a few times. For the CDR3, the DNA is TGTGCCAGCAGCACCCCCTCGGGGAGGGACCACGAGCAGTACTTC. Its translation is CASSTPSGRDHEQYF. The rearrangement joins TRBV11-2 to TRBJ2-7; TRBD2 aligns across 7 bases. The V segment lost 5 bases and the J segment 5 bases; nucleotides outside the gene matches: 12. The CDR3 totals 15 residues. CDR1 is SGHAT, CDR2 FQNNGV, per germline.

Many counts were recorded for this clonotype. J is TRBJ1-5 and V is TRBV7-8; unclear D gene. Trimming left V 2 bases short and J 2 bases short, with 19 bases between. CDR3 length: 18 amino acids. Germline CDR1 reads SGHVS; CDR2 reads FQNEAQ. CDR3 nucleotide sequence: TGTGCCAGCAGCTTAATGGCTCTGGGCCCTTGGGGCAATCAGCCCCAGCATTTT. The encoded protein is CASSLMALGPWGNQPQHF. The whole variable domain, remainder taken from reference TRBV7-8 and TRBJ1-5, is GAGVSQSPRYKVAKRGQDVALRCDPISGHVSLFWYQQALGQGPEFLTYFQNEAQLDKSGLPSDRFFAERPEGSVSTLKIQRTQQEDSAVYLCASSLMALGPWGNQPQHFGDGTRLSIL.

This clonotype was found a few times. The gene calls are TRBV20-1 and TRBJ2-5; the D gene is possibly TRBD1 (5 bases). Trimming left V 3 bases short and J 2 bases short, with 7 bases between. This CDR3 is 12 amino acids long. CDR1 is DFQATT and CDR2 is SNEGSKA in the germline V gene (reference sequence). CDR3: CSARQGQETQYF. Here the CDR3 DNA reads TGCAGTGCTAGGCAGGGACAAGAGACCCAGTACTTC.

This clonotype was seen only a few times. The CDR3 protein is CAISESRETEAFF. The DNA of the CDR3 is TGTGCCATCAGTGAGTCCCGCGAGACTGAAGCTTTCTTT. The gene calls are TRBV10-3 and TRBJ1-1; D is undetermined. Looked up from germline, CDR1 is ENHRY and CDR2 is SYGVKD. The ends were cut back, 0 bases at V and 5 bases at J, with 7 bases in the middle. The CDR3 length is 13 residues.

A few counts support this clonotype. The chain has TRBV10-3 and TRBJ2-5; D unclear. CDR1 and CDR2 from the germline V gene are ENHRY and SYGVKD. Deletions cut 6 bases from V and 1 base from J, with 6 bases between. The length of the CDR3 is 12 residues. The CDR3 here is CAISSSQETQYF. The DNA for the CDR3 is TGTGCCATCAGCTCTAGCCAAGAGACCCAGTACTTC.

This clonotype was found many times. The V gene is TRBV5-1, the J gene TRBJ2-7, with D perhaps matching TRBD2 (6 bases). In germline, CDR1 is SGHRS, CDR2 YFSETQ. V was trimmed by 6 bases and J by 2 bases, leaving 15 bases between them. The length of the CDR3 is 14 residues. DNA of the CDR3: TGCGCCAGCATGCGCGGGGATTCAACCTACGAGCAGTACTTC. Residues: CASMRGDSTYEQYF.

This clonotype was recorded a few times. This chain joins TRBV4-1 and TRBJ1-2; 7 bases are shared with TRBD1. V gave up 0 bases and J gave up 7 bases; unmatched junction bases: 11. CDR1 is MGHRA, CDR2 YSYEKL, per germline. This CDR3 contains 16 residues. The CDR3 coding sequence is TGCGCCAGCAGCCAAGAGGTACAGGGGCCCTCGGGTGGCTACACCTTC. Translating it yields CASSQEVQGPSGGYTF.

This clonotype was counted between two and nine times. The rearrangement joins TRBV5-6 to TRBJ1-1; possible D gene TRBD1, 6 bases. Trimming cost V 0 bases and J 8 bases, with 11 bases left between them. This CDR3 is 13 amino acids long. Germline CDR1 reads SGHDT; CDR2 reads YYEEEE. CDR3 bases: TGTGCCAGCAGCTTGGCCCGGGGGGGCGAAGCTTTCTTT. Its translation is CASSLARGGEAFF.

This clonotype was picked up a small number of times. The V and J genes are TRBV4-1 and TRBJ1-4; no definite D call. CDR1 is MGHRA, CDR2 YSYEKL, per germline. The CDR3 has 15 residues. With 1 base removed from V and 0 bases from J, the gap between germline ends came to 6 bases. The CDR3 nucleotides are TGCGCCAGCAGCCAAGTACCCACAACTAATGAAAAACTGTTTTTT. This sequence encodes CASSQVPTTNEKLFF.

This clonotype has just a few counts. The chain uses TRBV28 and TRBJ2-5; 11 positions match TRBD2. The CDR3 sequence is 14 residues long. Germline CDR1 and CDR2: MDHEN and SYDVKM. V was clipped by 5 bases and J by 2 bases; unmatched bases: 1. CDR3 nucleotides: TGTGCCAGCAGTGGGACTAGCGGACAAGAGACCCAGTACTTC. This codes for CASSGTSGQETQYF.